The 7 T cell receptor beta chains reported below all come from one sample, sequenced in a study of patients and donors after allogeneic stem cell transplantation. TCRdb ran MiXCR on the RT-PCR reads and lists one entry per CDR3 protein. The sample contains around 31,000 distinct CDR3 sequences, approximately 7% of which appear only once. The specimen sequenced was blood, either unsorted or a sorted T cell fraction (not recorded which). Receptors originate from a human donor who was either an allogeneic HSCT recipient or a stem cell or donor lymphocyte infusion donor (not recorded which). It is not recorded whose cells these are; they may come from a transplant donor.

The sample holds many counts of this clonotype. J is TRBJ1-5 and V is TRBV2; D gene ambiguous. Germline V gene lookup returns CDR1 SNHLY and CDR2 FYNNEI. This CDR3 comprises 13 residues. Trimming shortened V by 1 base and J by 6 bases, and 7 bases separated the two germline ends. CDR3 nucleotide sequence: TGTGCCAGCAGTGAAGGAGTACGTCAGCCCCAGCATTTT. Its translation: CASSEGVRQPQHF.

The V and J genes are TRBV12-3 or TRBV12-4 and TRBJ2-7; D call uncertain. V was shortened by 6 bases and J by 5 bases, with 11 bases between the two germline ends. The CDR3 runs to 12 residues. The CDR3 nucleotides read TGTGCCAGCAGCCCAATAGGGAACGAGCAGTACTTC. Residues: CASSPIGNEQYF.

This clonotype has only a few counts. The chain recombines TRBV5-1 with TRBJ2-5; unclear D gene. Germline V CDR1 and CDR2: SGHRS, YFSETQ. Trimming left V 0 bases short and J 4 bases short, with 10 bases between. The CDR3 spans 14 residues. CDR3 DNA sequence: TGCGCCAGCAGCTTGGCGGGTGTTGGAGAGACCCAGTACTTC. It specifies CASSLAGVGETQYF. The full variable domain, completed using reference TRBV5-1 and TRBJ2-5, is KAGVTQTPRYLIKTRGQQVTLSCSPISGHRSVSWYQQTPGQGLQFLFEYFSETQRNKGNFPGRFSGRQFSNSRSEMNVSTLELGDSALYLCASSLAGVGETQYFGPGTRLLVL.

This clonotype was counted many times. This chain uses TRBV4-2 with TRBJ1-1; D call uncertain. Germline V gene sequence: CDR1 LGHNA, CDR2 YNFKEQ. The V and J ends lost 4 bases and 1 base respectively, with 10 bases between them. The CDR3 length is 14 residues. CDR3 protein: CASSLRSSNTEAFF. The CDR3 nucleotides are TGTGCCAGCAGCCTCAGGAGCTCGAACACTGAAGCTTTCTTT.

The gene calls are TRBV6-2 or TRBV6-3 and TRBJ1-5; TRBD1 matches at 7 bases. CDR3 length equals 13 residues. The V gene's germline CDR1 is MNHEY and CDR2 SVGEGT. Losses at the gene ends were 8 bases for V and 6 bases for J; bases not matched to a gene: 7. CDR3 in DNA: TGTGCCAGCGGTTCTCAGGGGGGTCAGCCCCAGCATTTT. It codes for CASGSQGGQPQHF.

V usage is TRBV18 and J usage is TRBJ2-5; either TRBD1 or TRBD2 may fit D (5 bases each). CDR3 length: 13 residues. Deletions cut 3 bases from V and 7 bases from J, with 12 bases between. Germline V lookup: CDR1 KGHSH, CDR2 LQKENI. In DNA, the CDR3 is TGTGCCAGCTCACCGACAGTCGGAGGGACCCAGTACTTC. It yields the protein CASSPTVGGTQYF.

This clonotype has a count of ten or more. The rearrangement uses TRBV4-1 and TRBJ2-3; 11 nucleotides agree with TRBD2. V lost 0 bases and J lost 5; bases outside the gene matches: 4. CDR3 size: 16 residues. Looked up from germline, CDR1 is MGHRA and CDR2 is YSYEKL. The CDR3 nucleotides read TGCGCCAGCAGCCAAGATACTCTAGCGGGAGGAGATACGCAGTATTTT. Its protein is CASSQDTLAGGDTQYF.